These 16 T cell receptor beta chains were sequenced from one sample in a study of T cell changes during pregnancy in multiple sclerosis. Clones were sequenced by immunoSEQ multiplex PCR, and TCRdb holds only the in-frame ones, with some missing. The sample yields around 92,000 clones, 93% seen once. The sequencing here drew on peripheral blood, taken after pregnancy. The receptors shown here come from a female donor with multiple sclerosis, enrolled in a pregnancy study.

The rearrangement joins TRBV5-1 to TRBJ2-1; 9 nucleotides match TRBD2. Germline-derived CDR1 and CDR2 are SGHRS and YFSETQ. The CDR3 is made up of 13 amino acids. The J segment lost 9 bases and the V segment lost 2 bases, leaving 3 bases of the junction unmatched. This CDR3 reads CASSFDSGSEQFF. The CDR3 DNA is TGCGCCAGCAGCTTTGATAGCGGGAGTGAGCAGTTCTTC.

The chain carries TRBV5-8 and TRBJ1-2, with TRBD1 identical over 8 bases. Per the germline V gene, CDR1 is SGHTS and CDR2 is YDEGEE. The trim removed 4 bases at V and 5 bases at J, leaving 13 bases unmatched. The CDR3 spans 16 residues. The CDR3 bases are TGTGCCAGCAGCCCGCCCCTCCGACAGGGGATTTATGGCTACACCTTC. Translated: CASSPPLRQGIYGYTF. Based on the CDR3 plus reference TRBV5-8 and TRBJ1-2, the full variable domain is EAGVTQSPTHLIKTRGQQATLRCSPISGHTSVYWYQQALGLGLQFLLWYDEGEERNRGNFPPRFSGRQFPNYSSELNVNALELEDSALYLCASSPPLRQGIYGYTFGSGTRLTVV.

The chain links TRBV12-5 to TRBJ2-1, with 8 bases that match TRBD2. With V trimmed by 10 bases and J by 2 bases, 10 bases remained unmatched. The germline V gene has CDR1 LGHNT and CDR2 FRNRAP. CDR3 size: 15 residues. The CDR3 protein is CATKSGGTAYNEQFF. CDR3 coding DNA: TGTGCTACCAAGTCGGGGGGGACCGCCTACAATGAGCAGTTCTTC.

The chain links TRBV23-1 to TRBJ2-1; possible D gene TRBD1, 6 bases. TRBV23-1 is known as an ORF, though its function is uncertain. With 7 bases removed from V and 5 bases from J, the gap between germline ends came to 33 bases. The CDR3 covers 20 residues. The CDR3 loop reads CASTFTSGTPGDLRNNEQFF. Here the CDR3 DNA reads TGCGCCAGCACCTTTACCTCCGGGACCCCAGGGGATCTCAGAAACAATGAGCAGTTCTTC.

The V call is TRBV30, the J call TRBJ2-7; TRBD1 matches at 10 bases. Trimming removed 2 bases from V and 1 base from J; junction bases left unmatched: 5. There are 15 residues in the CDR3. In germline, CDR1 is GTSNPN, CDR2 SVGIG (reference sequence). CDR3 region: CAWSYGQGDSYEQYF. In DNA form, the CDR3 reads TGTGCCTGGAGTTACGGACAGGGGGATTCCTACGAGCAGTACTTC.

The chain recombines TRBV7-9 with TRBJ1-4, with D unclear. Germline CDR1 and CDR2: SEHNR and FQNEAQ (reference sequence). Trimming removed 2 bases from V and 3 bases from J, with 19 bases in between. This CDR3 has 18 amino acids. The CDR3 DNA follows: TGTGCCAGCAGCTTAAGGTTAAGCCGGGAACGGGCTAATGAAAAACTGTTTTTT. It translates to CASSLRLSRERANEKLFF. Complete variable domain (other parts from reference TRBV7-9 and TRBJ1-4): DTGVSQNPRHKITKRGQNVTFRCDPISEHNRLYWYRQTLGQGPEFLTYFQNEAQLEKSRLLSDRFSAERPKGSFSTLEIQRTEQGDSAMYLCASSLRLSRERANEKLFFGSGTQLSVL.

The chain carries TRBV14 and TRBJ2-7; D unclear. V was cut by 3 bases and J by 6 bases, with 12 bases left in between. This CDR3 region has 13 residues. Germline V gene data show CDR1 as SGHDN and CDR2 as FVKESK. CDR3 loop: CASSQVLRSEQYF. The CDR3 DNA sequence: TGTGCCAGCAGCCAGGTCCTGAGGAGCGAGCAGTACTTC. The whole variable domain, filled in from reference TRBV14 and TRBJ2-7, reads EAGVTQFPSHSVIEKGQTVTLRCDPISGHDNLYWYRRVMGKEIKFLLHFVKESKQDESGMPNNRFLAERTGGTYSTLKVQPAELEDSGVYFCASSQVLRSEQYFGPGTRLTVT.

The rearrangement joins TRBV6-1 to TRBJ1-6; D is unresolved. This CDR3 comprises 15 residues. Trimming removed 2 bases from V and 4 bases from J, with 9 bases in between. Germline CDR1 and CDR2: MNHNS and SASEGT. CDR3 sequence: CASSERVEYNSPLHF. The CDR3 coding sequence is TGTGCCAGCAGTGAACGGGTGGAGTATAATTCACCCCTCCACTTT.

The table lists this clone with a count of one. The chain employs TRBV7-9 and TRBJ1-4; D might be TRBD1 (6 bases). The CDR3 runs to 13 residues. The V and J ends lost 2 bases and 8 bases respectively, with 9 bases between them. CDR1 is SEHNR and CDR2 is FQNEAQ in the germline V gene (reference sequence). CDR3 bases: TGTGCCAGCAGCTTATTGGGGGCCGAAAAACTGTTTTTT. It yields the protein CASSLLGAEKLFF. The full variable domain, its missing parts supplied by reference TRBV7-9 and TRBJ1-4, is DTGVSQNPRHKITKRGQNVTFRCDPISEHNRLYWYRQTLGQGPEFLTYFQNEAQLEKSRLLSDRFSAERPKGSFSTLEIQRTEQGDSAMYLCASSLLGAEKLFFGSGTQLSVL.

This clone appeared once. V gene TRBV25-1 combines with J gene TRBJ2-7; weak D call: TRBD2 (6 bases). Germline V gene lookup returns CDR1 MGHDK and CDR2 SYGVNS. The V and J ends lost 8 bases and 2 bases respectively, with 16 bases between them. The CDR3 loop spans 14 amino acids. The CDR3 nucleotides are TGTGCCAGCTCCCCGGACGGGGGTCCCTACGAGCAGTACTTC. As protein: CASSPDGGPYEQYF.

The chain is built from TRBV4-2 and TRBJ2-1; a possible D gene is TRBD2 (5 bases). Trimming stripped 0 bases from V and 10 bases from J, with 10 bases between. Germline V gene data show CDR1 as LGHNA and CDR2 as YNFKEQ. This CDR3 comprises 13 residues. DNA for the CDR3: TGTGCCAGCAGCCAAGATCAGCGGTCCGAGCAGTTCTTC. Encoded protein: CASSQDQRSEQFF.

The rearrangement uses TRBV6-1 and TRBJ2-7; 7 nucleotides line up with TRBD2. V was clipped by 10 bases and J by 0 bases; unmatched bases: 6. Germline CDR1 and CDR2: MNHNS and SASEGT. The CDR3 runs to 13 residues. The chain's CDR3 is CATEGGSSYEQYF. CDR3 nucleotides: TGTGCCACCGAGGGAGGGAGCTCCTACGAGCAGTACTTC.

DNA of the CDR3: TGTGCCAGCAGCTTAACGCGGAGCTCCTACGAGCAGTACTTC. Protein sequence: CASSLTRSSYEQYF. The chain uses TRBV7-2 and TRBJ2-7; no definite D call. The CDR3 extends over 14 amino acids. V lost 2 bases, J lost 0 bases, and 8 bases lay in between. Germline V gene data show CDR1 as SGHTA and CDR2 as FQGNSA.

The V gene is TRBV28, the J gene TRBJ2-6, with no clear D. V gave up 4 bases and J gave up 0 bases, with 13 bases separating them. In germline, CDR1 is MDHEN, CDR2 SYDVKM. This CDR3 is built from 17 residues. The CDR3 sequence is CASSSYPTGSGANVLTF. The CDR3 DNA reads TGTGCCAGCAGTTCCTACCCGACTGGCTCTGGGGCCAACGTCCTGACTTTC.

This clone was detected a few times. The chain recombines TRBV19 with TRBJ1-5; TRBD1 agrees at 11 bases. Per the germline V gene, CDR1 is LNHDA and CDR2 is SQIVND (reference sequence). V dropped 10 bases and J dropped 7; count of bases not matched to a gene: 6. The CDR3 has 13 amino acids. In DNA form, the CDR3 reads TGTGCCACCTGGGACAGGGGGGAACAGCCCCAGCATTTT. Encoded protein: CATWDRGEQPQHF.

The chain uses TRBV30 and TRBJ2-7; no clear D. Trimming left V 3 bases short and J 3 bases short, with 9 bases between. The CDR3 runs to 12 residues. Per the germline V gene, CDR1 is GTSNPN and CDR2 is SVGIG (reference sequence). CDR3 region: CAWRLLGYEQYF. CDR3 nucleotide sequence: TGTGCCTGGAGGCTACTCGGCTACGAGCAGTACTTC.